Presented here are 4 T cell receptor beta chains from one specimen sequenced in a study of OX40 agonist ivuxolimab in advanced cancers. The table came from immunoSEQ multiplex PCR; TCRdb's copy has only in-frame clones and leaves some out. This table holds 60,000 or so clones, 90% to 95% found once. The source was CD4+ or CD8+ T cells sorted from blood, collected in a trial of the OX40 agonist ivuxolimab. The receptors were gathered from an adult with an advanced solid tumor such as melanoma, head and neck, liver or kidney cancer.

This clone is a singleton in its sample. The chain employs TRBV7-8 and TRBJ1-2; D unresolved. V was clipped by 1 base and J by 5 bases, with 8 bases between them. The germline CDR1 and CDR2 sequences are SGHVS and FQNEAQ. This CDR3 is 13 amino acids long. CDR3 DNA sequence: TGTGCCAGCAGCTTAGGCCCCCCATATGGCTACACCTTC. This sequence encodes CASSLGPPYGYTF. The full variable domain, rest sourced from reference TRBV7-8 and TRBJ1-2, is GAGVSQSPRYKVAKRGQDVALRCDPISGHVSLFWYQQALGQGPEFLTYFQNEAQLDKSGLPSDRFFAERPEGSVSTLKIQRTQQEDSAVYLCASSLGPPYGYTFGSGTRLTVV.

This clone was recorded once. The gene calls are TRBV15 and TRBJ2-3; D is uncertain. The V gene lost 7 bases and the J gene lost 7 bases, with 15 bases spanning the gap. The CDR3 runs 13 residues. CDR1 and CDR2 from the germline V gene are LNHNV and YYDKDF (reference sequence). CDR3 protein: CATTNWGLNTQYF. CDR3 in DNA: TGTGCCACCACAAACTGGGGATTGAATACGCAGTATTTT.

This chain joins TRBV5-1 and TRBJ2-7; TRBD1 aligns across 10 bases. The V gene's germline CDR1 is SGHRS and CDR2 YFSETQ. The CDR3 extends over 15 amino acids. Trimming at V came to 4 bases and at J to 7 bases, leaving 11 bases not matched to a gene. CDR3 in amino acids: CASSIQTGGTREQYF. The CDR3 bases are TGCGCCAGCAGCATACAGACAGGGGGCACCCGGGAGCAGTACTTC.

This clone appeared a few times. The chain joins TRBV7-9 to TRBJ1-5; no reliable D call. CDR3 length equals 14 residues. V dropped 5 bases and J dropped 4 bases, with 12 bases sitting between them. Germline values: CDR1 SEHNR, CDR2 FQNEAQ (reference sequence). In nucleotides, the CDR3 is TGTGCCAGCAGCCTCTCTCGGGGAAATCAGCCCCAGCATTTT. Its translation is CASSLSRGNQPQHF.